Shown below are 14 T cell receptor beta chains from a single sample sequenced in a study of blood T cell repertoires in COVID-19. The protocol was immunoSEQ multiplex PCR, while the TCRdb copy is restricted to in-frame clones and leaves out a portion. The table has tens of thousands of clones, 70% to 90% seen once. Material: peripheral blood. The receptors originated from a human donor in a cohort sampled during active COVID-19.

The V call is TRBV7-2, the J call TRBJ1-5, with 7 bases that match TRBD1. V trimming: 5 bases; J trimming: 1 base; junction bases outside the gene matches: 5. Germline CDR1 is SGHTA and CDR2 is FQGNSA. The CDR3 loop spans 15 amino acids. Here the CDR3 DNA reads TGTGCCAGCAGCGAGACAGGGCTGAGCAATCAGCCCCAGCATTTT. Encoded protein: CASSETGLSNQPQHF.

The chain joins TRBV5-5 to TRBJ1-6, with 9 positions matching TRBD1. The germline V gene encodes CDR1 SGHKS and CDR2 YYEKEE (reference sequence). J lost 7 bases, V lost 5 bases, and 4 bases had no gene match. The CDR3 spans 14 residues. CDR3 sequence (DNA): TGTGCCAGCAGACTAGACAGGGGGAATTCACCCCTCCACTTT. Encoded protein: CASRLDRGNSPLHF.

This clone was seen only once. The rearrangement uses TRBV7-2 and TRBJ2-7, with D perhaps matching TRBD2 (6 bases). Germline loops: CDR1 SGHTA, CDR2 FQGNSA. The CDR3 sequence is 15 residues long. Trimming took off 5 bases at V and 4 bases at J, with 18 bases between the two ends. The CDR3 sequence is CASSILGGERYEQYF. CDR3 sequence (DNA): TGTGCCAGCAGCATCCTCGGGGGTGAAAGATACGAGCAGTACTTC.

This clone showed up just once. The chain recombines TRBV5-1 with TRBJ2-3; D is possibly TRBD2 (5 bases). Trimming took 0 bases from V and 4 from J, leaving 6 bases between them. The germline V gene encodes CDR1 SGHRS and CDR2 YFSETQ. CDR3 length equals 13 residues. The CDR3 DNA is TGCGCCAGCAGCTTGGCTAGCCCAGATACGCAGTATTTT. The encoded protein is CASSLASPDTQYF.

The chain carries TRBV18 and TRBJ2-1; no clear D. This CDR3 region has 13 residues. Germline V CDR1 and CDR2: KGHSH, LQKENI. Trimming removed 3 bases from V and 7 bases from J, with 10 bases in between. CDR3 protein: CASSPQDENEQFF. CDR3 bases: TGTGCCAGCTCACCGCAGGATGAGAATGAGCAGTTCTTC.

The rearrangement uses TRBV3-1 (or the pseudogene TRBV3-2) and TRBJ1-2; 7 nucleotides match TRBD1. The trim removed 1 base at V and 8 bases at J, leaving 1 base unmatched. The CDR3 spans 12 residues. Germline V gene sequence: CDR1 LGHDT, CDR2 YNNKEL (reference sequence). CDR3 sequence (DNA): TGTGCCAGCAGCCAAGGACAGGGCGGCTACACCTTC. Translating it yields CASSQGQGGYTF.

The chain links TRBV6-6 to TRBJ1-4; D possibly corresponds to TRBD1 (6 bases). The ends were cut back, 6 bases at V and 4 bases at J, with 12 bases in the middle. The CDR3 runs 14 residues. Germline-derived CDR1 and CDR2 are MNHNY and SVGAGI (reference sequence). CDR3 in DNA: TGTGCCAGCAGACTGACAGGTCTTAATGAAAAACTGTTTTTT. Protein: CASRLTGLNEKLFF.

The CDR3 bases are TGCGCCAGCAGCCAAACCGGACAGGGTAGCTACGAGCAGTACTTC. Encoded protein: CASSQTGQGSYEQYF. The chain joins TRBV4-3 to TRBJ2-7; 8 nucleotides align to TRBD1. The germline CDR1 and CDR2 sequences are LGHNA and YSLEER. J gave up 3 bases and V 2 bases, and 6 bases lay outside the gene matches. This CDR3 is 15 amino acids long.

This clone was detected only once. V gene TRBV11-2 combines with J gene TRBJ1-4, with a tentative D call TRBD1 (6 bases). The CDR3 sequence is 14 residues long. Trimming left V 2 bases short and J 6 bases short, with 10 bases between. Germline lookup yields CDR1 SGHAT and CDR2 FQNNGV. This CDR3 is CASSLWGLDEKLFF. CDR3 coding DNA: TGTGCCAGCAGCTTATGGGGGCTCGATGAAAAACTGTTTTTT.

As concerns this clone: One end of the junction fails to match germline, which may point to a read error. The chain is built from TRBV30 and TRBJ2-7; 7 bases are shared with TRBD1. The CDR3 sequence is 10 residues long. Germline lookup yields CDR1 GTSNPN and CDR2 SVGIG (reference sequence). CDR3 protein: CAWTLQGMNF. The CDR3 bases are TGTGCCTGGACACTACAGGGGATGAATTTC.

The J gene is TRBJ2-1, the V gene TRBV6-4; possibly TRBD2 for D (5 bases). Germline V CDR1 and CDR2: MRHNA, SNTAGT. This CDR3 has 14 residues. V gave up 2 bases and J gave up 9 bases, with 14 bases separating them. DNA of the CDR3: TGTGCCAGCAGTGACGGCCCGCCGGCGGGTGAGCAGTTCTTC. Its translation is CASSDGPPAGEQFF.

This chain links TRBV23-1 with TRBJ2-5, with D possibly TRBD1 on 5 matching bases. TRBV23-1 is an open reading frame, and its role is uncertain. The V gene lost 2 bases and the J gene lost 2 bases, with 18 bases spanning the gap. CDR3 length: 17 amino acids. CDR3 DNA sequence: TGCGCCAGCAGTCAAACCACAGGCAGGGAAGGTCAAGAGACCCAGTACTTC. It encodes CASSQTTGREGQETQYF.

The genes are TRBV10-1 and TRBJ2-3; TRBD1 agrees at 8 bases. The CDR3 is made up of 13 amino acids. With V trimmed by 5 bases and J by 5 bases, 3 bases remained unmatched. Germline V gene lookup returns CDR1 WNHNN and CDR2 SYGVQD (reference sequence). CDR3: CASSTGGRDTQYF. The DNA of the CDR3 is TGCGCCAGCAGTACAGGGGGGAGAGATACGCAGTATTTT.

The chain has TRBV5-4 and TRBJ1-1; 7 positions agree with TRBD1. Trimming removed 4 bases from V and 3 bases from J; junction bases left unmatched: 6. Germline lookup yields CDR1 SGHNT and CDR2 YYREEE (reference sequence). The CDR3 sequence is 14 residues long. DNA for the CDR3: TGTGCCAGCAGCCTCCAGGGGGTGGACACTGAAGCTTTCTTT. Translating gives CASSLQGVDTEAFF.